This section outlines one TCR beta chain sequence together with its context. V was pared by 6 bases and J by 15 bases, with 21 bases between. CDR1 and CDR2 from the germline V gene are MDHEN and SYDVKM. This CDR3 region has 14 residues. The data were taken from a study of control samples from healthy donors and cancer patients. Some clones are missing from TCRdb's copy, which holds only in-frame ones; the method was immunoSEQ multiplex PCR. This repertoire includes approximately 190,000 clones. This rearrangement joins TRBV28 to TRBJ1-6, with D possibly matching TRBD1 (5 bases). This TCR was recovered from a woman in her thirties in good health. Sequenced input: blood. The CDR3, as DNA: TGTGCCAGCAGGCGGGGGGGGAGGTATCCACTCCTCCACTTT. It codes for CASRRGGRYPLLHF.